This T cell receptor (beta chain) was obtained from a study of response to subunit inactivated influenza vaccine. A word on this clonotype: Its antigen is undetermined.

The CDR3 is 23 residues long. CDR1 and CDR2 (germline): SQVTM, ANQGSEA. With 0 bases clipped from V and 2 bases from J, the junction kept 20 bases outside the gene matches. Regarding the study as a whole: Only a handful of new T cells, the authors suggested, are recruited with each seasonal influenza vaccination.

TCRdb recomputed calls from the RT-PCR reads with MiXCR, one row per CDR3 protein. This table has roughly 650,000 distinct CDR3 sequences, 11% to 15% appearing once. Sequencing was performed on PBMCs from blood, taken around two weeks before vaccination. The TCR was taken from a man aged 50 or older who received an inactivated influenza vaccine. The gene calls are TRBV29-1 and TRBJ2-1; 15 nucleotides line up with TRBD2. The CDR3 DNA is TGCAGCGTTGAAGATTTTCTCGGGACGGGACTAGCGGGAGGAAGTCTTACCTACAATGAGCAGTTCTTC. It is translated as CSVEDFLGTGLAGGSLTYNEQFF.